Presented here are 31 T cell receptor beta chains from one specimen sequenced in a study of T cell repertoires in cytomegalovirus infection. TCRdb re-analysed the reads in MiXCR, keeping a single row per CDR3 protein. The sample holds 300,000 to 400,000 distinct CDR3 sequences; around a tenth are singletons and the top ten take approximately 4.5%. Sequences were obtained from PBMCs. The receptors here all came from a human donor in good health (CMV status not recorded). Some clones in this sample may be carry-over from other donors' samples.

Worth noting for this clonotype: A much larger clone differs from this one at a single base, so this may be a read error. The chain combines TRBV19 with TRBJ2-3; 7 bases are a match to TRBD2. Trimming at V came to 4 bases and at J to 5 bases, leaving 9 bases not matched to a gene. Germline CDR1 and CDR2: LNHDA and SQIVND (reference sequence). This CDR3 region has 15 residues. CDR3 amino acids: CASSTSAGPGDTQYF. The CDR3 nucleotides read TGTGCCAGTAGTACTTCAGCGGGACCAGGAGATACGCAGTATTTT.

In its sample, this clonotype was seen many times. The rearrangement uses TRBV7-2 and TRBJ2-5; D not resolved. Trimming took off 4 bases at V and 4 bases at J, with 13 bases between the two ends. The CDR3 has 14 residues. In germline, CDR1 is SGHTA, CDR2 FQGNSA. The chain's CDR3 is CASSSLGARETQYF. CDR3 nucleotides: TGTGCCAGCAGCTCCCTTGGAGCAAGAGAGACCCAGTACTTC.

This clonotype was detected many times. The chain couples TRBV7-2 to TRBJ2-7, with 9 bases lining up with TRBD1. Germline V gives CDR1 SGHTA, CDR2 FQGNSA. The CDR3 is 14 residues long. The ends lost 2 bases at V and 3 bases at J; junction bases unmatched: 2. The CDR3 is CASSLLGQGYEQYF. The CDR3 coding sequence is TGTGCCAGCAGCTTATTGGGACAGGGCTACGAGCAGTACTTC.

About this clonotype: The junction departs from germline at one end; a sequencing error may be responsible. This chain connects TRBV4-1 to TRBJ2-2, with TRBD2 identical over 8 bases. This CDR3 is 17 amino acids long. CDR1 is MGHRA, CDR2 YSYEKL, per germline. The CDR3 sequence: CASSQGGREAGTGELFF. Written as DNA, the CDR3 is TGTGCCAGCAGCCAAGGCGGGCGGGAGGCGGGCACCGGGGAGCTGTTTTTT.

In its sample, this clonotype was seen many times. J is TRBJ2-3 and V is TRBV12-5; D not certain. This CDR3 region has 14 residues. Per the germline V gene, CDR1 is LGHNT and CDR2 is FRNRAP. Trimming removed 1 base at V and 0 bases at J, with 5 bases between. The CDR3 nucleotides read TGTGCTAGTGGTTTGGGACCCAGCACAGATACGCAGTATTTT. This codes for CASGLGPSTDTQYF.

The chain links TRBV28 to TRBJ2-7; no clear D. Per germline, CDR1 MDHEN and CDR2 SYDVKM. This CDR3 spans 13 amino acids. Deletions cut 6 bases from V and 2 bases from J, with 11 bases between. The CDR3 loop is CASSPGLTYEQYF. CDR3 coding DNA: TGTGCCAGCAGCCCTGGGTTAACCTACGAGCAGTACTTC. Looking up the rest from reference TRBV28 and TRBJ2-7 gives the full variable domain: DVKVTQSSRYLVKRTGEKVFLECVQDMDHENMFWYRQDPGLGLRLIYFSYDVKMKEKGDIPEGYSVSREKKERFSLILESASTNQTSMYLCASSPGLTYEQYFGPGTRLTVT.

The sample holds many counts of this clonotype. The chain has TRBV6-5 and TRBJ2-7, with 9 bases identical to TRBD1. This CDR3 comprises 14 residues. Losses at the gene ends were 8 bases for V and 6 bases for J; bases not matched to a gene: 11. CDR1 is MNHEY, CDR2 SVGAGI, per germline. CDR3 in amino acids: CASGPGQGGGEQYF. The CDR3 DNA reads as TGTGCCAGCGGACCGGGACAGGGAGGTGGCGAGCAGTACTTC.

This clonotype was detected ten times or more. The rearrangement joins TRBV7-2 to TRBJ2-3, with 7 bases fitting TRBD1. Germline assignment: CDR1 SGHTA and CDR2 FQGNSA. The CDR3 has 15 residues. V lost 2 bases to trimming and J lost 3 bases; unmatched junction nucleotides: 5. CDR3 sequence (DNA): TGTGCCAGCAGCTTAAGTAGGGGGCGGACAGATACGCAGTATTTT. It codes for CASSLSRGRTDTQYF.

There are many counts of this clonotype. This rearrangement joins TRBV7-3 to TRBJ2-6; no reliable D call. V shed 5 bases and J shed 0 bases, with 11 bases lying between them. Germline V gives CDR1 SGHTA, CDR2 FQGTGA. The CDR3 consists of 16 residues. CDR3 nucleotides: TGTGCCAGCAGCGACCGACGTATCTCTGGGGCCAACGTCCTGACTTTC. Translating it yields CASSDRRISGANVLTF.

This clonotype was detected ten times or more. V usage is TRBV28 and J usage is TRBJ2-7, with D uncertain. V lost 8 bases and J 2 bases, leaving 10 bases between the germline ends. Germline-derived CDR1 and CDR2 are MDHEN and SYDVKM. This CDR3 has 12 amino acids. Here the CDR3 reads CASFRSTYEQYF. The CDR3 DNA sequence: TGTGCCAGCTTTCGGTCCACCTACGAGCAGTACTTC.

In this sample, this clonotype turned up many times. One end of the junction fails to match germline, which may point to a read error. The chain employs TRBV7-2 and TRBJ1-2; TRBD1 matches 7 bases. The CDR3 runs to 14 residues. Germline CDR1 is SGHTA and CDR2 is FQGNSA. The CDR3 DNA reads TGTGCCAGCACCTTAGGAGACAGGGTTGGCGGCTACACCTTC. It codes for CASTLGDRVGGYTF.

There are many counts of this clonotype. The chain has TRBV7-2 and TRBJ2-1, with 8 bases lining up with TRBD1. The trim removed 3 bases at V and 7 bases at J, leaving 8 bases unmatched. The CDR3 has 15 residues. Germline assignment: CDR1 SGHTA and CDR2 FQGNSA. Here the CDR3 reads CASSFGGQEGNEQFF. DNA of the CDR3: TGTGCCAGCAGCTTTGGGGGACAGGAGGGTAATGAGCAGTTCTTC.

This clonotype was counted ten times or more. The gene calls are TRBV7-2 and TRBJ2-3; perhaps D is TRBD1 or TRBD2 (5 bases each). Germline V lookup: CDR1 SGHTA, CDR2 FQGNSA. CDR3 size: 16 residues. V lost 2 bases and J 0 bases, leaving 12 bases between the germline ends. Here the CDR3 reads CASSLIMWGSTDTQYF. The CDR3 DNA follows: TGTGCCAGCAGCTTAATCATGTGGGGGAGCACAGATACGCAGTATTTT.

The table lists this clonotype with a few counts. The V call is TRBV10-1, the J call TRBJ2-3, with a possible D match to TRBD2 (6 bases). The ends were cut back, 3 bases at V and 8 bases at J, with 21 bases in the middle. The CDR3 consists of 16 residues. The V gene's germline CDR1 is WNHNN and CDR2 SYGVQD (reference sequence). The CDR3 here is CASSDSRDSRDATQYF. In DNA form, the CDR3 reads TGCGCCAGCAGTGACTCCCGGGACTCCCGGGACGCTACGCAGTATTTT.

The V gene is TRBV4-2, the J gene TRBJ2-4; a possible D gene is TRBD2 (6 bases). Germline CDR1 and CDR2: LGHNA and YNFKEQ. V dropped 0 bases and J dropped 9 bases, with 18 bases sitting between them. The CDR3 is 16 amino acids. CDR3 amino acids: CASSQDRGWGVTIQYF. CDR3 nucleotide sequence: TGTGCCAGCAGCCAAGATAGGGGCTGGGGGGTTACCATTCAGTACTTC.

This clonotype was seen a few times. The chain carries TRBV7-9 and TRBJ1-1; D not resolved. Trimming pared 4 bases from V and 6 bases from J, leaving 6 bases between. The germline V gene has CDR1 SEHNR and CDR2 FQNEAQ (reference sequence). The CDR3 loop spans 11 amino acids. CDR3 in DNA: TGTGCCAGCAGCTCTCAGCCTGAAGCTTTCTTT. Protein product: CASSSQPEAFF.

This clonotype was detected many times. The chain couples TRBV7-2 to TRBJ1-1; 8 bases are shared with TRBD1. V dropped 7 bases and J dropped 11; count of bases not matched to a gene: 6. Germline-derived CDR1 and CDR2 are SGHTA and FQGNSA. The CDR3 spans 11 residues. In DNA form, the CDR3 reads TGTGCCAGCACCGCGGACAGGGCGGCTTTCTTT. The encoded protein is CASTADRAAFF.

This clonotype occurred many times. J is TRBJ2-7 and V is TRBV7-2, with D tentatively TRBD1 or TRBD2 (5 bases each). Germline V gene lookup returns CDR1 SGHTA and CDR2 FQGNSA. The CDR3 spans 13 residues. V shed 1 base and J shed 5 bases, with 9 bases lying between them. In DNA form, the CDR3 reads TGTGCCAGCAGCTTAGAACGGGGCCACGAGCAGTACTTC. Protein sequence: CASSLERGHEQYF.

A remark on this clonotype: A much larger clonotype is one base distant, so this may be a read error. Because the CDR3 is missing its conserved closing phenylalanine or tryptophan, this is likely a read error. The chain combines TRBV4-2 with TRBJ1-1; TRBD1 matches 7 bases. Trimming removed 2 bases from V and 5 bases from J; junction bases left unmatched: 14. This CDR3 is built from 17 residues. Germline V gene lookup returns CDR1 LGHNA and CDR2 YNFKEQ. CDR3 sequence reads: CASSQLGTVGHRTEAFL. In nucleotides, the CDR3 is TGTGCCAGCAGCCAATTAGGGACAGTGGGCCATAGGACTGAAGCTTTCCTT.

This clonotype was observed at least ten times. The chain combines TRBV7-2 with TRBJ2-7, with D possibly matching TRBD2 (5 bases). The V gene lost 5 bases and the J gene lost 0 bases, with 14 bases spanning the gap. Germline CDR1 reads SGHTA; CDR2 reads FQGNSA. The CDR3 extends over 15 amino acids. The CDR3, as DNA: TGTGCCAGCAGCCCCCCGGACTGGGGCTCCTACGAGCAGTACTTC. Its protein is CASSPPDWGSYEQYF.

This clonotype came up a few times. The CDR3 protein is CASRPGLVEETQYF. The CDR3 bases are TGTGCCAGCAGGCCGGGACTAGTGGAAGAGACCCAGTACTTC. The chain links TRBV12-3 or TRBV12-4 to TRBJ2-5; TRBD2 matches 8 bases. The V gene end was trimmed by 6 bases and the J gene end by 3 bases; junction bases not matched to a gene: 6. There are 14 residues in the CDR3.

The chain is built from TRBV6-8 and TRBJ2-2; D gene uncertain. Per the germline V gene, CDR1 is MNHGY and CDR2 is SAAAGT. The CDR3 contains 17 residues. The V end lost 0 bases, the J end lost 3 bases, and 14 bases lay between the germline ends. CDR3 in amino acids: CASSYSKQVQYTGELFF. The CDR3 DNA reads TGTGCCAGCAGTTACTCGAAGCAGGTCCAATACACCGGGGAGCTGTTTTTT.

This sequence joins TRBV7-6 and TRBJ1-2, with a possible D match to TRBD1 (5 bases). Between the trimmed V and J ends, which lost 1 base and 7 bases, there was a span of 10 bases. The CDR3 extends over 13 amino acids. Germline V gene lookup returns CDR1 SGHVS and CDR2 FNYEAQ. The CDR3 region has the DNA TGTGCCAGCAGCTTAGTTGGAGGGGTTGGCTACACCTTC. As protein: CASSLVGGVGYTF.

This clonotype was counted ten times or more. This rearrangement joins TRBV28 to TRBJ1-2; no clear D. Trimming removed 3 bases at V and 8 bases at J, with 16 bases between. CDR1 is MDHEN and CDR2 is SYDVKM in the germline V gene. CDR3 length: 14 residues. The CDR3 coding sequence is TGTGCCAGCAGTTTGGGAGGTGGACTTGGCGGCTACACCTTC. Protein product: CASSLGGGLGGYTF.

The chain joins TRBV27 to TRBJ2-5, with 7 nucleotides matching TRBD2. V shed 7 bases and J 5 bases; nucleotides not matched to a gene: 16. The germline CDR1 and CDR2 sequences are MNHEY and SMNVEV (reference sequence). The CDR3 has 16 amino acids. The DNA for the CDR3 is TGTGCCAGCACTATAGGGGTGGGAGGGCCGGTCGAGACCCAGTACTTC. Residues: CASTIGVGGPVETQYF.

Concerning this clonotype: An end of the junction does not agree with germline; a read error may underlie this. The rearrangement links TRBV4-1 to TRBJ1-3; D unclear. This CDR3 is built from 16 residues. Germline CDR1 is MGHRA and CDR2 is YSYEKL. CDR3 DNA sequence: TGTGCCAGCAGCCAAGCGCTGTCGGCGGCAGGAAACACCATATATTTT. This encodes CASSQALSAAGNTIYF.

This clonotype has more than one count but fewer than ten. The rearrangement uses TRBV4-2 and TRBJ2-7, with unresolved D. The CDR3 runs 14 residues. Trimming shortened V by 0 bases and J by 6 bases, and 12 bases separated the two germline ends. Germline V gene lookup returns CDR1 LGHNA and CDR2 YNFKEQ. CDR3: CASSQDLRRGEQYF. The CDR3 nucleotides are TGTGCCAGCAGCCAAGATCTCAGGAGAGGCGAGCAGTACTTC.

To note about this clonotype: This may come from a read error, since a much larger clone is one base off. This chain links TRBV7-2 with TRBJ2-3, with D possibly TRBD2 on 7 matching bases. This CDR3 has 13 amino acids. Germline assignment: CDR1 SGHTA and CDR2 FQGNSA. CDR3: CVSSQWGGPTQYF. CDR3 sequence (DNA): TGTGTCAGCAGCCAGTGGGGGGGGCCTACGCAGTATTTT.

This clonotype was seen only a few times. The gene calls are TRBV9 and TRBJ2-7, with 10 positions matching TRBD2. Per the germline V gene, CDR1 is SGDLS and CDR2 is YYNGEE. The ends lost 0 bases at V and 3 bases at J; junction bases unmatched: 0. This CDR3 region has 14 residues. CDR3 sequence reads: CASSVASGSYEQYF. The DNA of the CDR3 is TGTGCCAGCAGCGTAGCTAGCGGGAGCTACGAGCAGTACTTC.

The sample holds many counts of this clonotype. The rearrangement uses TRBV10-3 and TRBJ1-5, with D hard to call. The CDR3 loop spans 14 amino acids. Trimming left V 2 bases short and J 4 bases short, with 9 bases between. The V gene's germline CDR1 is ENHRY and CDR2 SYGVKD. The CDR3 region has the DNA TGTGCCATCAGTGAGCTCAGCATGAATCAGCCCCAGCATTTT. It is translated as CAISELSMNQPQHF.

This clonotype has ten or more counts. The chain combines TRBV27 with TRBJ2-1; 8 bases align to TRBD2. The CDR3 contains 14 residues. Germline CDR1 reads MNHEY; CDR2 reads SMNVEV (reference sequence). With 10 bases clipped from V and 2 bases from J, the junction kept 7 bases outside the gene matches. The CDR3 loop is CATSGGGTYNEQFF. The CDR3 coding sequence is TGTGCCACCTCGGGGGGGGGGACCTACAATGAGCAGTTCTTC.